The 25 T cell receptor beta chains given below trace back to one sample, sequenced in a study of blood T cell repertoires in COVID-19. Sequencing was performed with immunoSEQ multiplex PCR; in TCRdb, only in-frame clones are kept and a portion is missing. Among around 67,000 clones, around 88% were seen once, and the ten largest hold around a fifth. Sequenced input: peripheral blood. The origin of the receptors is a woman of 80 years or more with acute or convalescent COVID-19.

The gene calls are TRBV19 and TRBJ1-4; 7 nucleotides line up with TRBD1. The length of the CDR3 is 14 residues. Looked up from germline, CDR1 is LNHDA and CDR2 is SQIVND (reference sequence). J was trimmed by 8 bases and V by 4 bases; bases with no gene match: 7. The CDR3 loop reads CASSKNRGYEKLFF. CDR3 coding DNA: TGTGCCAGTAGTAAGAACAGGGGTTACGAAAAACTGTTTTTT.

The chain has TRBV3-1 (or the pseudogene TRBV3-2) and TRBJ2-5, with 8 bases fitting TRBD2. The CDR3 is made up of 17 amino acids. Germline V lookup: CDR1 LGHDT, CDR2 YNNKEL (reference sequence). Trimming at V came to 3 bases and at J to 5 bases, leaving 14 bases not matched to a gene. The DNA of the CDR3 is TGTGCCAGCAGCCAGGGACTAAGCGGGGGCCTTTCGGAGACCCAGTACTTC. This sequence encodes CASSQGLSGGLSETQYF.

The V and J genes are TRBV7-2 and TRBJ2-7; 9 nucleotides match TRBD1. Trimming cost V 5 bases and J 2 bases; bases outside gene matches: 10. CDR3 length equals 16 residues. Germline loops: CDR1 SGHTA, CDR2 FQGNSA. The CDR3 coding sequence is TGTGCCAGCAGCGTAGACGGACGGGACAGGGCCTACGAGCAGTACTTC. Translation gives CASSVDGRDRAYEQYF. Combining the CDR3 with reference TRBV7-2 and TRBJ2-7 gives the whole variable domain GAGVSQSPSNKVTEKGKDVELRCDPISGHTALYWYRQSLGQGLEFLIYFQGNSAPDKSGLPSDRFSAERTGGSVSTLTIQRTQQEDSAVYLCASSVDGRDRAYEQYFGPGTRLTVT.

The gene calls are TRBV3-1 (or the pseudogene TRBV3-2) and TRBJ2-3, with a tentative D call TRBD2 (5 bases). Germline V gene sequence: CDR1 LGHDT, CDR2 YNNKEL (reference sequence). V gave up 4 bases and J gave up 2 bases, with 13 bases separating them. This CDR3 spans 15 amino acids. The CDR3 DNA sequence: TGTGCCAGCAGCCCGACGGGGTCCTCCACAGATACGCAGTATTTT. Its protein product is CASSPTGSSTDTQYF.

The J gene is TRBJ2-5, the V gene TRBV9; 8 bases are shared with TRBD2. Germline CDR1 SGDLS, CDR2 YYNGEE. V trimming: 0 bases; J trimming: 2 bases; junction bases outside the gene matches: 0. The CDR3 runs 14 residues. The CDR3 here is CASSVAGGQETQYF. In nucleotides, the CDR3 is TGTGCCAGCAGCGTAGCGGGGGGGCAAGAGACCCAGTACTTC.

This clone was counted once. This chain links TRBV19 with TRBJ1-4; 7 nucleotides line up with TRBD1. The CDR3 runs 15 residues. Losses at the gene ends were 7 bases for V and 4 bases for J; bases not matched to a gene: 9. Germline CDR1 LNHDA, CDR2 SQIVND (reference sequence). For the CDR3, the DNA is TGTGCCAGTAACCGGGGGACAGTGAATAATGAAAAACTGTTTTTT. Translation: CASNRGTVNNEKLFF.

The chain carries TRBV7-8 and TRBJ2-2; 9 bases fit TRBD1. The CDR3 sequence is 18 residues long. With V trimmed by 4 bases and J by 1 base, 10 bases remained unmatched. CDR1 and CDR2 (germline): SGHVS, FQNEAQ. CDR3 region: CASSSTTGGSLNTGELFF. The CDR3 nucleotides read TGTGCCAGCAGCTCGACGACAGGGGGAAGCTTGAACACCGGGGAGCTGTTTTTT.

V gene TRBV10-3 combines with J gene TRBJ2-3; 8 bases match TRBD2. Trimming took 0 bases from V and 2 from J; bases not matched to a gene: 4. From germline, CDR1 is ENHRY and CDR2 SYGVKD. This CDR3 contains 16 residues. CDR3 DNA: TGTGCCATCAGTGAGTCTGTGCGGGGGGACACAGATACGCAGTATTTT. Encoded protein: CAISESVRGDTDTQYF.

The CDR3, as DNA: TGTGCCAGTCGGGACAGGGCCTATAGCGCCCAGTACTTC. As protein: CASRDRAYSAQYF. The chain joins TRBV27 to TRBJ2-5, with 9 nucleotides matching TRBD1. The length of the CDR3 is 13 residues. The J segment lost 9 bases and the V segment lost 9 bases, leaving 11 bases of the junction unmatched. CDR1 is MNHEY, CDR2 SMNVEV, per germline (reference sequence).

The V gene is TRBV12-3 or TRBV12-4, the J gene TRBJ1-2; TRBD1 matches 9 bases. CDR3 size: 13 residues. After removal of 7 bases from V and 5 bases from J, the junction contained 5 bases not matched to a gene. The chain's CDR3 is CASKTGGGYGYTF. CDR3 bases: TGTGCCAGCAAAACAGGGGGCGGGTATGGCTACACCTTC.

The J gene is TRBJ2-7, the V gene TRBV29-1; 8 nucleotides match TRBD1. This CDR3 contains 13 residues. Germline trimming cut 6 bases from V and 3 bases from J; bases unmatched to any gene: 7. Per the germline V gene, CDR1 is SQVTM and CDR2 is ANQGSEA. The CDR3 DNA sequence: TGCAGCGTGGGGGAGGACAGGGACTACGAGCAGTACTTC. Its translation is CSVGEDRDYEQYF.

The CDR3 DNA sequence: TGTGCCAGCGTACAGGCTGGCAATCAGCCCCAGCATTTT. This gives the protein CASVQAGNQPQHF. The J gene is TRBJ1-5, the V gene TRBV6-5, with a tentative D call TRBD1 (5 bases). Germline-derived CDR1 and CDR2 are MNHEY and SVGAGI. The CDR3 covers 13 residues. V lost 8 bases, J lost 2 bases, and 10 bases lay in between.

The chain is built from TRBV9 and TRBJ2-1; D gene uncertain. V was clipped by 0 bases and J by 6 bases, with 10 bases between them. The CDR3 has 14 amino acids. Per the germline V gene, CDR1 is SGDLS and CDR2 is YYNGEE. DNA for the CDR3: TGTGCCAGCAGCGTAGGAGCTAGGCCCAATGAGCAGTTCTTC. This codes for CASSVGARPNEQFF.

The chain uses TRBV27 and TRBJ1-5; no firm D call. Germline assignment: CDR1 MNHEY and CDR2 SMNVEV (reference sequence). The length of the CDR3 is 16 residues. V was trimmed by 6 bases and J by 3 bases, leaving 18 bases between them. The CDR3 region has the DNA TGTGCCAGCAGGCCCGGGGTAAATGAGTACAATCAGCCCCAGCATTTT. This encodes CASRPGVNEYNQPQHF.

The genes are TRBV27 and TRBJ1-5; 8 positions agree with TRBD1. With V trimmed by 8 bases and J by 6 bases, 9 bases remained unmatched. This CDR3 comprises 14 residues. Germline V lookup: CDR1 MNHEY, CDR2 SMNVEV (reference sequence). CDR3 sequence: CASRGQVLGQPQHF. In DNA, the CDR3 is TGTGCCAGCCGGGGACAGGTTCTCGGTCAGCCCCAGCATTTT.

The V and J genes are TRBV21-1 and TRBJ1-5; the table's D call, TRBD1, has no DNA check behind it. TRBV21-1 represents a pseudogene. The CDR3 spans 18 residues. This CDR3 is CASSTQIRGPPPPQPQHF. DNA for the CDR3: TGTGCCAGCAGCACTCAAATCAGGGGGCCCCCGCCCCCTCAGCCCCAGCATTTT.

This chain connects TRBV14 to TRBJ1-2; possibly TRBD1 for D (5 bases). The CDR3 covers 13 residues. Deletions cut 1 base from V and 8 bases from J, with 11 bases between. Germline CDR1 and CDR2: SGHDN and FVKESK. The CDR3 loop reads CASSQGRAIGYTF. CDR3 nucleotide sequence: TGTGCCAGCAGCCAAGGCAGGGCTATCGGCTACACCTTC.

The V gene is TRBV28, the J gene TRBJ2-1; TRBD1 matches 10 bases. Germline V gene lookup returns CDR1 MDHEN and CDR2 SYDVKM. Trimming took 5 bases from V and 0 from J; bases not matched to a gene: 4. The CDR3 consists of 16 residues. The CDR3 sequence is CASSPWTGGSYNEQFF. The CDR3 coding sequence is TGTGCCAGCAGTCCCTGGACAGGGGGCTCCTACAATGAGCAGTTCTTC.

The chain links TRBV6-2 or TRBV6-3 to TRBJ1-5; D remains ambiguous. Trimming took off 6 bases at V and 2 bases at J, with 14 bases between the two ends. The CDR3 extends over 15 amino acids. Germline loops: CDR1 MNHEY, CDR2 SVGEGT. CDR3 sequence reads: CASSNQGRGNQPQHF. CDR3 DNA sequence: TGTGCCAGCAGCAACCAAGGGAGGGGCAATCAGCCCCAGCATTTT.

V gene TRBV5-1 combines with J gene TRBJ2-3; 8 nucleotides align to TRBD1. J gave up 3 bases and V 1 base, and 7 bases lay outside the gene matches. Germline-derived CDR1 and CDR2 are SGHRS and YFSETQ. This CDR3 has 16 amino acids. Written as DNA, the CDR3 is TGCGCCAGCAGCTTGCACGACAGGGGTCGGACAGATACGCAGTATTTT. It encodes CASSLHDRGRTDTQYF.

This clone was observed a single time. The chain is built from TRBV29-1 and TRBJ1-4, with D tentatively TRBD1 (5 bases). V dropped 4 bases and J dropped 8 bases, with 23 bases sitting between them. The germline V gene has CDR1 SQVTM and CDR2 ANQGSEA. The CDR3 covers 16 residues. CDR3 region: CSVVWGLGGGGEKLFF. CDR3 sequence (DNA): TGCAGCGTTGTGTGGGGACTAGGCGGGGGTGGCGAAAAACTGTTTTTT. Combining the CDR3 with reference TRBV29-1 and TRBJ1-4 gives the whole variable domain SAVISQKPSRDICQRGTSLTIQCQVDSQVTMMFWYRQQPGQSLTLIATANQGSEATYESGFVIDKFPISRPNLTFSTLTVSNMSPEDSSIYLCSVVWGLGGGGEKLFFGSGTQLSVL.

The chain carries TRBV29-1 and TRBJ2-1; tentatively, D is TRBD2 (6 bases). Germline CDR1 SQVTM, CDR2 ANQGSEA. This CDR3 is 12 amino acids long. Between the trimmed V and J ends, which lost 7 bases and 4 bases, there was a span of 11 bases. The CDR3 sequence: CSGEGGYNEQFF. The CDR3 DNA sequence: TGCAGCGGGGAAGGAGGGTACAATGAGCAGTTCTTC.

The rearrangement uses TRBV9 and TRBJ2-1, with 8 positions matching TRBD2. The CDR3 extends over 15 amino acids. J lost 0 bases, V lost 5 bases, and 4 bases had no gene match. Per the germline V gene, CDR1 is SGDLS and CDR2 is YYNGEE. CDR3: CASSASGSSYNEQFF. In nucleotides, the CDR3 is TGTGCCAGCAGTGCGAGCGGGAGCTCCTACAATGAGCAGTTCTTC.

This clone was detected only once. This chain joins TRBV3-1 (or the pseudogene TRBV3-2) and TRBJ2-2, with D hard to call. The length of the CDR3 is 13 residues. Trimming shortened V by 3 bases and J by 2 bases, and 4 bases separated the two germline ends. Germline V CDR1 and CDR2: LGHDT, YNNKEL (reference sequence). Written as DNA, the CDR3 is TGTGCCAGCAGCCACCTAAACACCGGGGAGCTGTTTTTT. Translated, it gives CASSHLNTGELFF.

J is TRBJ2-3 and V is TRBV9; possible D gene TRBD2, 5 bases. Germline CDR1 and CDR2: SGDLS and YYNGEE. V shed 0 bases and J shed 6 bases, with 11 bases lying between them. This CDR3 comprises 14 residues. The CDR3 coding sequence is TGTGCCAGCAGCGTAGGGGTCGGCGGGGATACGCAGTATTTT. This gives the protein CASSVGVGGDTQYF.